Below, 26 T cell receptor beta chains from the same sample are listed, as sequenced in a study of T cells after posttransplantation cyclophosphamide (TCRdb year 2016). Library preparation was by the immunoSEQ multiplex PCR assay. TCRdb mirrors the immuneACCESS table, restricted to in-frame sequences. Some clones are absent from its copies; in checked studies, under half trace to an unresolved V gene, and the reason for the others is unknown. This sample holds thousands of clones; around 78% were observed only once. The ten largest clones take up 20% to 25% of the sample. What was sequenced was memory CD8+ T cells sorted from blood. The source is a woman aged 55 to 70 in good health, CMV-negative, and a related stem cell transplant donor.

The chain employs TRBV4-3 and TRBJ2-1; 15 bases fit TRBD2. The CDR3 consists of 16 residues. V lost 2 bases and J lost 8; bases outside the gene matches: 4. Germline assignment: CDR1 LGHNA and CDR2 YSLEER. CDR3 coding DNA: TGCGCCAGCAGCCAAAAGGGACTAGCGGGAGGCCATGAGCAGTTCTTC. It translates to CASSQKGLAGGHEQFF.

This clone occurred a few times. V usage is TRBV6-1 and J usage is TRBJ1-4; 7 nucleotides agree with TRBD1. Germline V lookup: CDR1 MNHNS, CDR2 SASEGT. The CDR3 length is 14 residues. V was pared by 6 bases and J by 5 bases, with 6 bases of the junction left unmatched. The CDR3 nucleotides are TGTGCCAGCAGAATCCGGGACAGCAATGAAAAACTGTTTTTT. It is translated as CASRIRDSNEKLFF.

This clone was detected once. J is TRBJ1-2 and V is TRBV19, with TRBD1 as a possible D gene (5 bases). V was cut by 10 bases and J by 5 bases, with 23 bases left in between. Germline-derived CDR1 and CDR2 are LNHDA and SQIVND (reference sequence). CDR3 size: 15 residues. CDR3 sequence: CATAESGVRGYGYTF. DNA for the CDR3: TGTGCCACCGCGGAATCTGGGGTTAGGGGTTATGGCTACACCTTC.

The chain couples TRBV4-1 to TRBJ2-5; 14 bases align to TRBD2. The end of the DNA is better explained by TRBJ2-7, so the J call may be wrong. Germline V gene sequence: CDR1 MGHRA, CDR2 YSYEKL. The CDR3 spans 15 residues. The CDR3 loop reads CASSQGLAGVYEQYF. The CDR3, as DNA: TGCGCCAGCAGCCAGGGACTAGCGGGAGTCTACGAGCAGTACTTC.

In regard to this clone: The identical CDR3 is also encoded by other nucleotide sequences in the sample. The J gene is TRBJ1-6, the V gene TRBV4-3; 8 nucleotides line up with TRBD1. The V and J ends lost 8 bases and 4 bases, in that order; junction bases with no gene match: 1. CDR3 size: 13 residues. The germline CDR1 and CDR2 sequences are LGHNA and YSLEER. The CDR3: CASQGAYNSPLHF. CDR3 DNA sequence: TGCGCCAGCCAGGGGGCGTATAATTCACCCCTCCACTTT.

The J gene is TRBJ1-1, the V gene TRBV29-1; TRBD1 matches 11 bases. Trimming removed 7 bases from V and 0 bases from J; junction bases left unmatched: 4. Germline V lookup: CDR1 SQVTM, CDR2 ANQGSEA. There are 14 residues in the CDR3. The CDR3 region is CSAGTGGVNTEAFF. DNA for the CDR3: TGCAGCGCTGGGACAGGGGGTGTGAACACTGAAGCTTTCTTT.

The chain recombines TRBV28 with TRBJ2-3; the match to TRBD1 covers 9 bases. Looked up from germline, CDR1 is MDHEN and CDR2 is SYDVKM. The V segment lost 4 bases and the J segment 3 bases; nucleotides outside the gene matches: 8. This CDR3 has 16 amino acids. DNA of the CDR3: TGTGCCAGCAGTTCCCGGGACAGGGCCCCTACAGATACGCAGTATTTT. Its translation is CASSSRDRAPTDTQYF. Filled out from reference TRBV28 and TRBJ2-3, the complete variable domain reads DVKVTQSSRYLVKRTGEKVFLECVQDMDHENMFWYRQDPGLGLRLIYFSYDVKMKEKGDIPEGYSVSREKKERFSLILESASTNQTSMYLCASSSRDRAPTDTQYFGPGTRLTVL.

In this sample, this clone turned up a few times. The CDR3 loop is CASSPTGAGRSPLHF. The CDR3 nucleotides read TGTGCCAGCAGCCCAACAGGGGCGGGAAGGTCACCCCTCCACTTT. The chain has TRBV5-6 and TRBJ1-6; 7 bases are shared with TRBD1. V trimming: 4 bases; J trimming: 10 bases; junction bases outside the gene matches: 11. Germline CDR1 and CDR2: SGHDT and YYEEEE. The CDR3 has 15 residues.

The chain uses TRBV6-6 and TRBJ2-7, with a weak D call TRBD2 (6 bases). Germline loops: CDR1 MNHNY, CDR2 SVGAGI (reference sequence). V lost 2 bases and J lost 7, with 12 bases in between. The CDR3 consists of 13 residues. The CDR3 DNA reads as TGTGCCAGCAGTTACGGGCAGGGAGGAGAGCAGTACGTC. Translation: CASSYGQGGEQYV.

The V gene is TRBV7-9, the J gene TRBJ2-1; 8 bases match TRBD2. The J segment lost 9 bases and the V segment lost 10 bases, leaving 5 bases of the junction unmatched. The CDR3 is 11 amino acids. Germline V lookup: CDR1 SEHNR, CDR2 FQNEAQ (reference sequence). In DNA, the CDR3 is TGTGCCACGCGGGGGGCGGCTGAGCAGTTCTTC. Translating it yields CATRGAAEQFF.

This chain joins TRBV4-3 and TRBJ1-2, with no clear D. Trimming took 1 base from V and 4 from J, leaving 13 bases between them. The CDR3 runs 15 residues. Germline assignment: CDR1 LGHNA and CDR2 YSLEER. The CDR3 bases are TGCGCCAGCAGCCAAGTGACTGGAGAGGGCTATGGCTACACCTTC. This translates into CASSQVTGEGYGYTF.

This clone appeared once. The junction departs from germline at one end; a sequencing error may be responsible. The same CDR3 is also encoded by other DNA sequences in this sample. The V call is TRBV4-2, the J call TRBJ1-6, with 7 bases lining up with TRBD1. Germline V gene data show CDR1 as LGHNA and CDR2 as YNFKEQ. The length of the CDR3 is 16 residues. This chain's CDR3 is CASSQEGTAYNSPLHF. CDR3 DNA sequence: TGTGCCAGCAGCCAAGAAGGGACAGCCTATAATTCCCCCCTCCACTTT.

The chain employs TRBV28 and TRBJ1-1, with no clear D. CDR1 is MDHEN and CDR2 is SYDVKM in the germline V gene. V was cut by 3 bases and J by 5 bases, with 7 bases left in between. The CDR3 loop spans 12 amino acids. This CDR3 reads CASSLPGTEAFF. The DNA for the CDR3 is TGTGCCAGCAGTTTGCCGGGGACTGAAGCTTTCTTT.

This clone appeared a few times. The chain links TRBV5-1 to TRBJ2-3; the match to TRBD1 covers 10 bases. V trimming: 4 bases; J trimming: 5 bases; junction bases outside the gene matches: 10. The germline CDR1 and CDR2 sequences are SGHRS and YFSETQ. CDR3 length equals 16 residues. The CDR3 coding sequence is TGCGCCAGCAGCCCCAAGACAGGGGGCCTTAGAGATACGCAGTATTTT. This codes for CASSPKTGGLRDTQYF.

J is TRBJ2-5 and V is TRBV13; TRBD1 aligns across 9 bases. Germline lookup yields CDR1 PRHDT and CDR2 FYEKMQ (reference sequence). The CDR3 runs to 13 residues. V was pared by 5 bases and J by 5 bases, with 3 bases of the junction left unmatched. The CDR3 is CASSSDRGETQYF. In DNA form, the CDR3 reads TGTGCCAGCAGCAGCGACAGGGGGGAGACCCAGTACTTC.

This chain connects TRBV7-9 to TRBJ1-1; perhaps TRBD1 as D (5 bases). V was shortened by 1 base and J by 6 bases, with 12 bases between the two germline ends. The CDR3 sequence is 14 residues long. Looked up from germline, CDR1 is SEHNR and CDR2 is FQNEAQ (reference sequence). The CDR3 loop reads CASSLGGGVAEAFF. CDR3 bases: TGTGCCAGCAGCTTAGGCGGGGGGGTCGCTGAAGCTTTCTTT.

J is TRBJ2-3 and V is TRBV9, with D possibly TRBD2 on 6 matching bases. Trimming stripped 6 bases from V and 4 bases from J, with 15 bases between. The CDR3 sequence is 14 residues long. CDR1 and CDR2 (germline): SGDLS, YYNGEE. CDR3 bases: TGTGCCAGCACCCTAGCGCCGGGGTCAGATACGCAGTATTTT. Residues: CASTLAPGSDTQYF.

Details on this clone: The junction shows a germline mismatch at one end, possibly a read error. Other DNA sequences in the same sample also yield this CDR3. This chain uses TRBV5-6 with TRBJ1-6; 8 nucleotides match TRBD1. CDR1 SGHDT and CDR2 YYEEEE come from the germline V gene. The CDR3 length is 18 residues. The chain's CDR3 is CASSSRQGIVPYNSPLHF. The CDR3 DNA reads TGTGCCAGCAGCTCCAGACAGGGGATCGTCCCATATAATTCCCCCCTCCACTTT.

This clone has only one observation. CDR3 DNA: TGCGCCAGCAGCCAAGAATCGCGGGGGTTTGTAACCTACAATGAGCAGTTCTTC. This sequence encodes CASSQESRGFVTYNEQFF. V is TRBV4-3 and J is TRBJ2-1, with TRBD2 matching 7 bases. This CDR3 is built from 18 residues. The ends lost 0 bases at V and 2 bases at J; junction bases unmatched: 10. Germline loops: CDR1 LGHNA, CDR2 YSLEER.

The chain carries TRBV6-5 and TRBJ2-1; 7 bases align to TRBD1. The germline CDR1 and CDR2 sequences are MNHEY and SVGAGI. V shed 5 bases, J shed 9 bases, and the junction held 4 bases outside the gene matches. The CDR3 loop spans 12 amino acids. The CDR3 loop is CASSPNRGEQFF. CDR3 nucleotides: TGTGCCAGCAGTCCTAACAGGGGTGAGCAGTTCTTC.

This clone was picked up a small number of times. The gene calls are TRBV19 and TRBJ2-1; 11 positions match TRBD2. The trim removed 5 bases at V and 2 bases at J, leaving 2 bases unmatched. Germline CDR1 LNHDA, CDR2 SQIVND (reference sequence). The CDR3 consists of 15 residues. The CDR3 bases are TGTGCCAGTAGTTCGACTAGCGGGGCCTACAATGAGCAGTTCTTC. It specifies CASSSTSGAYNEQFF.

The V and J genes are TRBV4-1 and TRBJ1-6, with TRBD1 matching over 8 bases. V lost 4 bases, J lost 6 bases, and 5 bases stayed unmatched. This CDR3 region has 15 residues. CDR1 is MGHRA, CDR2 YSYEKL, per germline. CDR3 residues: CASSLWTGFNSPLHF. In DNA form, the CDR3 reads TGCGCCAGCAGCCTTTGGACAGGGTTTAATTCACCCCTCCACTTT.

The chain is built from TRBV27 and TRBJ2-2; 7 positions agree with TRBD1. Germline V gene lookup returns CDR1 MNHEY and CDR2 SMNVEV (reference sequence). This CDR3 region has 15 residues. The V segment lost 3 bases and the J segment 5 bases; nucleotides outside the gene matches: 6. CDR3 in amino acids: CASSLRNRGTGELFF. The CDR3 nucleotides are TGTGCCAGCAGTTTGAGGAACAGGGGAACCGGGGAGCTGTTTTTT.

A remark on this clone: Different DNA sequences within this sample yield the same CDR3. In DNA form, the CDR3 reads TGTGCCAGCAGCATCGGGACAGGGAGTTCACCCCTCCACTTT. Translation gives CASSIGTGSSPLHF. The gene calls are TRBV7-2 and TRBJ1-6, with 9 bases aligning to TRBD1. The CDR3 extends over 14 amino acids. V dropped 5 bases and J dropped 9; count of bases not matched to a gene: 5. Per the germline V gene, CDR1 is SGHTA and CDR2 is FQGNSA.

This clone appeared a few times. The chain carries TRBV29-1 and TRBJ2-1; D is possibly TRBD1 (6 bases). CDR1 and CDR2 from the germline V gene are SQVTM and ANQGSEA. The CDR3 contains 16 residues. V lost 6 bases, J lost 4 bases, and 22 bases lay in between. The CDR3 sequence: CSVPALATRGYNEQFF. The CDR3 DNA sequence: TGCAGCGTGCCCGCGTTAGCAACCAGGGGTTACAATGAGCAGTTCTTC.

This clone turned up a few times. The V call is TRBV28, the J call TRBJ1-5; D not certain. Germline lookup yields CDR1 MDHEN and CDR2 SYDVKM. The CDR3 length is 14 residues. V dropped 3 bases and J dropped 5 bases, with 11 bases sitting between them. The CDR3 loop is CASSFFDNHQPQHF. The DNA of the CDR3 is TGTGCCAGCAGTTTCTTCGACAACCATCAGCCCCAGCATTTT. The full variable domain, in which reference TRBV28 and TRBJ1-5 provide the parts outside the CDR3, is DVKVTQSSRYLVKRTGEKVFLECVQDMDHENMFWYRQDPGLGLRLIYFSYDVKMKEKGDIPEGYSVSREKKERFSLILESASTNQTSMYLCASSFFDNHQPQHFGDGTRLSIL.